Listed below are T cell receptor beta chains from one sample, sequenced in a study of blood T cell repertoires in COVID-19. Clones were read by immunoSEQ multiplex PCR, and TCRdb kept only the in-frame ones, dropping some. The sample yields roughly 80,000 clones, about 83% seen once. Sequencing was performed on peripheral blood. Every receptor here comes from a woman aged 80 or over with active or convalescent COVID-19. Each CDR3 is given with its conserved first and last residue. Fields, in order: J gene, V gene, clone size, D gene, CDR3 protein, CDR3 DNA. D genes are given only for firm matches. A row's size may be missing; if present it is once, few, many or a size class.

J gene: TRBJ2-5; V gene: TRBV19; clone size: NA; D gene: NA; CDR3 protein: CASSPVRDIMETQYF; CDR3 DNA: TGTGCCAGTAGTCCGGTGAGGGACATCATGGAGACCCAGTACTTC
J gene: TRBJ2-5; V gene: TRBV5-1; clone size: NA; D gene: NA; CDR3 protein: CASSLSGQQETQYF; CDR3 DNA: TGCGCCAGCAGCTTGTCGGGACAACAAGAGACCCAGTACTTC
J gene: TRBJ2-1; V gene: TRBV24-1; clone size: NA; D gene: TRBD2; CDR3 protein: CATSDPGLAGDNEQFF; CDR3 DNA: TGTGCCACCAGTGACCCCGGACTAGCGGGGGACAATGAGCAGTTCTTC
J gene: TRBJ2-1; V gene: TRBV29-1; clone size: NA; D gene: TRBD1; CDR3 protein: CSVEGGPWQGALQLLYNEQFF; CDR3 DNA: TGCAGCGTTGAAGGGGGACCTTGGCAGGGGGCACTTCAATTACTATACAATGAGCAGTTCTTC
J gene: TRBJ2-3; V gene: TRBV28; clone size: NA; D gene: TRBD1; CDR3 protein: CASSLEVLQGADTQYF; CDR3 DNA: TGTGCCAGCAGCTTAGAAGTCTTACAGGGGGCAGATACGCAGTATTTT
J gene: TRBJ2-3; V gene: TRBV9; clone size: NA; D gene: NA; CDR3 protein: CASSVAVGARTDTQYF; CDR3 DNA: TGTGCCAGCAGCGTAGCGGTGGGGGCCCGCACAGATACGCAGTATTTT
J gene: TRBJ1-2; V gene: TRBV11-3; clone size: NA; D gene: TRBD1; CDR3 protein: CASSLPPGTGETGYTF; CDR3 DNA: TGTGCCAGCAGCTTACCCCCCGGGACAGGGGAGACGGGCTACACCTTC
J gene: TRBJ2-5; V gene: TRBV5-6; clone size: NA; D gene: TRBD2; CDR3 protein: CASSYSGGPQETQYF; CDR3 DNA: TGTGCCAGCAGCTATAGCGGGGGCCCTCAAGAGACCCAGTACTTC
J gene: TRBJ2-7; V gene: TRBV5-1; clone size: NA; D gene: NA; CDR3 protein: CASSTTGDSYEQYF; CDR3 DNA: TGCGCCAGCAGCACGACTGGCGACTCCTACGAGCAGTACTTC
J gene: TRBJ1-2; V gene: TRBV30; clone size: NA; D gene: NA; CDR3 protein: CAWTGGRGYTF; CDR3 DNA: TGTGCCTGGACGGGTGGGAGGGGCTACACCTTC
J gene: TRBJ2-5; V gene: TRBV7-2; clone size: NA; D gene: NA; CDR3 protein: CASSYVFQEETQYF; CDR3 DNA: TGTGCCAGCAGCTACGTTTTTCAGGAAGAGACCCAGTACTTC
J gene: TRBJ1-2; V gene: TRBV24-1; clone size: NA; D gene: NA; CDR3 protein: CATSWGGYGYTF; CDR3 DNA: TGTGCCACCAGTTGGGGCGGCTATGGCTACACCTTC
J gene: TRBJ2-4; V gene: TRBV6-1; clone size: NA; D gene: NA; CDR3 protein: CASSGRQVGGKNIQYF; CDR3 DNA: TGTGCCAGCAGTGGGCGGCAGGTCGGAGGCAAAAACATTCAGTACTTC
J gene: TRBJ2-7; V gene: TRBV9; clone size: NA; D gene: NA; CDR3 protein: CASSSLYEQYF; CDR3 DNA: TGTGCCAGCAGCTCTCTCTACGAGCAGTACTTC
J gene: TRBJ1-1; V gene: TRBV7-3; clone size: NA; D gene: NA; CDR3 protein: CASSLILPYPVMNTEAFF; CDR3 DNA: TGTGCCAGCAGCTTAATTTTGCCCTATCCCGTCATGAACACTGAAGCTTTCTTT
J gene: TRBJ2-1; V gene: TRBV27; clone size: NA; D gene: NA; CDR3 protein: CASSRPERGNEQFF; CDR3 DNA: TGTGCCAGCAGTCGGCCCGAAAGGGGGAATGAGCAGTTCTTC
J gene: TRBJ2-2; V gene: TRBV10-3; clone size: few; D gene: NA; CDR3 protein: CAIRKTVTGELFF; CDR3 DNA: TGTGCCATCAGGAAAACAGTTACCGGGGAGCTGTTTTTT
J gene: TRBJ1-3; V gene: TRBV7-9; clone size: NA; D gene: TRBD1; CDR3 protein: CASRRGLGNTIYF; CDR3 DNA: TGTGCCAGCAGGAGGGGGCTAGGAAACACCATATATTTT
J gene: TRBJ2-2; V gene: TRBV30; clone size: NA; D gene: TRBD2; CDR3 protein: CAWCRDYGGELFF; CDR3 DNA: TGTGCCTGGTGCAGGGACTATGGCGGGGAGCTGTTTTTT
J gene: TRBJ2-3; V gene: TRBV21-1; clone size: NA; D gene: NA; CDR3 protein: CASSKFPGGRQYF; CDR3 DNA: TGTGCCAGCAGCAAATTTCCCGGGGGGAGGCAGTATTTT
J gene: TRBJ1-2; V gene: TRBV5-1; clone size: NA; D gene: NA; CDR3 protein: CASSLAGGGGYTF; CDR3 DNA: TGCGCCAGCAGCTTGGCCGGGGGTGGTGGCTACACCTTC
J gene: TRBJ2-3; V gene: TRBV5-1; clone size: NA; D gene: NA; CDR3 protein: CASSLGQIGSTDTQYF; CDR3 DNA: TGCGCCAGCAGCTTAGGACAGATAGGGTCCACAGATACGCAGTATTTT
J gene: TRBJ2-3; V gene: TRBV9; clone size: NA; D gene: TRBD2; CDR3 protein: CASSAQRESGTQYF; CDR3 DNA: TGTGCCAGCAGCGCCCAGCGGGAGTCAGGAACGCAGTATTTT
J gene: TRBJ1-3; V gene: TRBV9; clone size: NA; D gene: NA; CDR3 protein: CASSVADGNTIYF; CDR3 DNA: TGTGCCAGCAGCGTAGCAGATGGAAACACCATATATTTT
J gene: TRBJ1-6; V gene: TRBV6-5; clone size: NA; D gene: TRBD1; CDR3 protein: CASSYSQGAYSPLHF; CDR3 DNA: TGTGCCAGCAGTTACTCGCAGGGGGCCTATTCACCCCTCCACTTT
J gene: TRBJ1-6; V gene: TRBV30; clone size: NA; D gene: NA; CDR3 protein: CAWSVSGGSTKNSPLHF; CDR3 DNA: TGTGCCTGGAGTGTTTCCGGGGGTAGTACGAAAAACTCACCCCTCCACTTT
J gene: TRBJ2-1; V gene: TRBV27; clone size: few; D gene: TRBD1; CDR3 protein: CASRRDRAHNEQFF; CDR3 DNA: TGTGCCAGCAGGCGGGACAGGGCCCACAATGAGCAGTTCTTC
J gene: TRBJ1-6; V gene: TRBV7-9; clone size: NA; D gene: TRBD1; CDR3 protein: CASSFSGQSNSPLHF; CDR3 DNA: TGTGCCAGCAGCTTCTCGGGACAGAGTAATTCACCCCTCCACTTT
J gene: TRBJ1-1; V gene: TRBV28; clone size: NA; D gene: NA; CDR3 protein: CASSSRDRNWAFF; CDR3 DNA: TGTGCCAGCAGTTCCCGCGACAGAAACTGGGCTTTCTTT
J gene: TRBJ2-6; V gene: TRBV6-1; clone size: NA; D gene: NA; CDR3 protein: CASSEAAVSGANVLTF; CDR3 DNA: TGTGCCAGCAGTGAAGCTGCGGTCTCTGGGGCCAACGTCCTGACTTTC
J gene: TRBJ2-2; V gene: TRBV19; clone size: NA; D gene: NA; CDR3 protein: CASSELKFTGELFF; CDR3 DNA: TGTGCCAGTAGTGAACTCAAATTCACCGGGGAGCTGTTTTTT
J gene: TRBJ2-1; V gene: TRBV7-3; clone size: NA; D gene: TRBD2; CDR3 protein: CARPPGLASIRSYNEQFF; CDR3 DNA: TGTGCCAGACCCCCGGGACTAGCCTCCATCCGCTCCTACAATGAGCAGTTCTTC
J gene: TRBJ2-7; V gene: TRBV18; clone size: NA; D gene: TRBD1; CDR3 protein: CASSQDRAREQYF; CDR3 DNA: TGTGCCAGCTCACAGGACAGGGCACGGGAGCAGTACTTC
J gene: TRBJ2-3; V gene: TRBV19; clone size: NA; D gene: TRBD1; CDR3 protein: CASRQGVSTDTQYF; CDR3 DNA: TGTGCCAGCCGTCAGGGGGTGAGCACAGATACGCAGTATTTT
J gene: TRBJ2-3; V gene: TRBV12-2; clone size: NA; D gene: NA; CDR3 protein: CASRLGMLTASTDTQYF; CDR3 DNA: TGTGCAAGTCGCTTAGGGATGCTGACAGCTAGCACAGATACGCAGTATTTT
J gene: TRBJ2-3; V gene: TRBV5-6; clone size: NA; D gene: NA; CDR3 protein: CASSLVGVRGVYF; CDR3 DNA: TGTGCCAGCAGCTTGGTCGGAGTCCGCGGGGTGTATTTT
J gene: TRBJ2-7; V gene: TRBV7-9; clone size: NA; D gene: NA; CDR3 protein: CASSSRTGYEQYF; CDR3 DNA: TGTGCCAGCAGCTCCCGGACGGGATACGAGCAGTACTTC
J gene: TRBJ2-5; V gene: TRBV6-5; clone size: many; D gene: TRBD2; CDR3 protein: CASRPLAEETQYF; CDR3 DNA: TGTGCCAGCAGGCCACTAGCGGAAGAGACCCAGTACTTC
J gene: TRBJ2-7; V gene: TRBV6-4; clone size: NA; D gene: TRBD1; CDR3 protein: CASRDGQGVYEQYF; CDR3 DNA: TGTGCCAGCAGAGACGGACAGGGTGTCTACGAGCAGTACTTC
J gene: TRBJ1-1; V gene: TRBV7-2; clone size: NA; D gene: TRBD1; CDR3 protein: CASSAYRGVAFF; CDR3 DNA: TGTGCCAGCAGCGCCTACAGGGGTGTAGCTTTCTTT
J gene: TRBJ2-5; V gene: TRBV5-4; clone size: NA; D gene: TRBD2; CDR3 protein: CASSLGGGGQETQYF; CDR3 DNA: TGTGCCAGCAGCTTGGGCGGGGGAGGCCAAGAGACCCAGTACTTC
J gene: TRBJ2-7; V gene: TRBV6-5; clone size: NA; D gene: NA; CDR3 protein: CASSPRSPPYEQYF; CDR3 DNA: TGTGCCAGCAGCCCGAGGTCCCCTCCCTACGAGCAGTACTTC